The sequence of this TCR beta chain was determined in a study of long-term antiretroviral therapy in people with HIV. Survey-level resolution applied to immunoSEQ assay v3.0. The data were produced by immunoSEQ multiplex PCR, yet TCRdb's version contains in-frame clones alone and is incomplete. The sample lists approximately 30,000 clones, about 76% occurring once. Unmatched junction bases numbered 3, after V lost 0 bases and J lost 7 bases. This CDR3 region has 14 residues. Germline V CDR1 and CDR2: MGHRA, YSYEKL. This specimen consisted of unsorted PBMCs, obtained 1.9 years after starting antiretroviral therapy. The TCR comes from a man aged 18-30 years with HIV. J is TRBJ2-5 and V is TRBV4-1; 9 bases are shared with TRBD2. The CDR3 nucleotides are TGCGCCAGCAGCCAAGAAGGACTAGCGACGACCCAGTACTTC. Translated: CASSQEGLATTQYF.